This T cell receptor (beta chain) was profiled in a study of blood T cell repertoires in COVID-19. Study summary: Sources were T cells, B-cell-depleted T cells, or PBMCs; the material itself was cDNA or gDNA.

Trimming removed 4 bases at V and 8 bases at J, with 15 bases between. Germline V gene lookup returns CDR1 ENHRY and CDR2 SYGVKD. This CDR3 is 15 amino acids long. Authors' data handling: From reference gene primer amplification, estimates of nucleated cell counts were derived. Sequencing used immunoSEQ multiplex PCR; TCRdb keeps in-frame clones, though not all of them. V and J calls and clone size come straight from that table; D and trimming were deduced from the DNA. The sample shows about 67,000 clones, around nine tenths of them seen only once. The rearrangement joins TRBV10-3 to TRBJ1-6; maybe TRBD1 (5 bases). This receptor was identified in a woman aged 55-70 years with acute or convalescent COVID-19. Sample: peripheral blood. CDR3 in DNA: TGTGCCATCAGTGGACTGGGACTGGGGGATTCACCCCTCCACTTT. This translates into CAISGLGLGDSPLHF.